This T cell receptor beta chain was identified during a study of blood T cell repertoires in COVID-19. About the research overall: Collection of acute and convalescent COVID-19 samples took place in the United States, Italy and Spain. Nucleic acid was either cDNA or gDNA, and it came from T cells, B-cell-depleted T cells, or PBMCs.

CDR1 is LNHDA, CDR2 SQIVND, per germline (reference sequence). Losses at the gene ends were 5 bases for V and 0 bases for J; bases not matched to a gene: 8. The CDR3 loop spans 19 amino acids. The authors' processing: Reference gene primer amplification gave estimated nucleated cell counts. The repertoire was sequenced with immunoSEQ multiplex PCR; TCRdb's copy has only in-frame clones and lacks some. The V and J calls and the clone size are those of that table, but D and trimming were determined from the DNA. Of under 70,000 clones listed, more than 75% are singletons. The TCR comes from a man aged 45 to 65 with acute or convalescent COVID-19. The chain carries TRBV19 and TRBJ2-1; 15 nucleotides line up with TRBD2. Sequences were obtained from peripheral blood. CDR3 sequence reads: CASSSGTSGGFRSYNEQFF. The CDR3 bases are TGTGCCAGTAGTTCTGGGACTAGCGGGGGGTTTCGCTCCTACAATGAGCAGTTCTTC.